The clone carrying this T cell receptor beta chain occurred many times. What it recognizes is unknown. This record belongs to a study of T cells in Graves' hyperthyroidism and ophthalmopathy. Study context: Peripheral blood samples were taken at initial diagnosis, prior to any treatment. Study-wide results and caveats: Patients with ophthalmopathy were separated from those with stable hyperthyroidism by a 13 V-J model.

Amplification yielded TCR beta CDR3 regions, with RNA transcripts as the source. Researchers ran a first-round RT-PCR on the TCR CDR3 using the HTBI primer set. TCRdb reanalysed the multiplex PCR reads using MiXCR and keeps one entry per CDR3 protein. The sample holds fewer than 250,000 distinct CDR3 sequences; approximately 25% are singletons and the top ten take 35%. Looked up from germline, CDR1 is SGDLS and CDR2 is YYNGEE. This CDR3 region has 15 residues. The J segment lost 2 bases and the V segment lost 0 bases, leaving 4 bases of the junction unmatched. The specimen was blood. The receptor was isolated from a woman aged 40 to 50 with Graves' ophthalmopathy. J is TRBJ2-5 and V is TRBV9, with 7 bases aligning to TRBD1. The DNA for the CDR3 is TGTGCCAGCAGCGTAGAAGGCAGGGGGCAAGAGACCCAGTACTTC. Translating gives CASSVEGRGQETQYF.